One and the same sample provided the 31 T cell receptor beta chains below, sequenced in a study of T cell repertoires in cytomegalovirus infection. TCRdb called the reads again in MiXCR, with one record for every CDR3 protein. The top ten clones hold 15% to 20% of a sample with roughly 310,000 distinct CDR3 sequences, about 28% of them seen once. For these receptors, no antigen is known. Here the sequenced sample was cultured PBMCs, taken from culture after CMV antigen stimulation. All receptors derive from a human donor in good health (CMV status not recorded). Some clones in this sample may be carry-over from other donors' samples.

The sample holds a few counts of this clonotype. The chain couples TRBV2 to TRBJ1-2; 10 positions agree with TRBD1. V was clipped by 6 bases and J by 5 bases; unmatched bases: 9. Germline V gives CDR1 SNHLY, CDR2 FYNNEI. The CDR3 covers 15 residues. CDR3 sequence: CASSPGQGDRYGYTF. In nucleotides, the CDR3 is TGTGCCAGCAGCCCCGGACAGGGGGATAGATATGGCTACACCTTC.

The chain carries TRBV6-1 and TRBJ1-5; D gene ambiguous. V was cut by 6 bases and J by 0 bases, with 9 bases left in between. Germline V gene sequence: CDR1 MNHNS, CDR2 SASEGT. The CDR3 extends over 14 amino acids. DNA for the CDR3: TGTGCCAGCAGAACACTTAATAGCAATCAGCCCCAGCATTTT. Amino acid sequence: CASRTLNSNQPQHF.

The J gene is TRBJ1-2, the V gene TRBV28; maybe TRBD1 (5 bases). The V gene's germline CDR1 is MDHEN and CDR2 SYDVKM. The CDR3 consists of 11 residues. Trimming stripped 2 bases from V and 7 bases from J, with 5 bases between. This CDR3 reads CASSLTGGYTF. CDR3 in DNA: TGTGCCAGCAGTTTAACAGGTGGCTACACCTTC.

Only a few counts were recorded for this clonotype. The CDR3: CARRGLFTDTQYF. The DNA for the CDR3 is TGTGCCAGGCGGGGTTTGTTCACAGATACGCAGTATTTT. V gene TRBV2 combines with J gene TRBJ2-3, with D perhaps TRBD2 (6 bases). This CDR3 is built from 13 residues. The V and J ends lost 9 bases and 2 bases respectively, with 12 bases between them. Germline loops: CDR1 SNHLY, CDR2 FYNNEI. Full variable domain (missing parts from reference TRBV2 and TRBJ2-3): EPEVTQTPSHQVTQMGQEVILRCVPISNHLYFYWYRQILGQKVEFLVSFYNNEISEKSEIFDDQFSVERPDGSNFTLKIRSTKLEDSAMYFCARRGLFTDTQYFGPGTRLTVL.

The chain uses TRBV10-3 and TRBJ1-1; 8 nucleotides agree with TRBD1. V was clipped by 5 bases and J by 1 base; unmatched bases: 6. The CDR3 runs to 15 residues. Germline CDR1 reads ENHRY; CDR2 reads SYGVKD. The CDR3 loop is CAISNPGQANTEAFF. The CDR3 DNA is TGTGCCATCAGTAATCCGGGACAGGCGAACACTGAAGCTTTCTTT.

The V gene is TRBV11-3, the J gene TRBJ2-1, with D perhaps TRBD1 or TRBD2 (5 bases each). V gave up 5 bases and J gave up 2 bases, with 19 bases separating them. Per germline, CDR1 SGHNT and CDR2 YENEEA. The CDR3 is 17 residues long. The CDR3 is CASSPGTSPRAYNEQFF. In DNA, the CDR3 is TGTGCCAGCAGCCCCGGGACCTCCCCACGCGCCTACAATGAGCAGTTCTTC.

This clonotype came up a few times. A junction end diverges from the germline sequence, so it may reflect a read error. V gene TRBV7-2 combines with J gene TRBJ2-1; 8 nucleotides agree with TRBD2. CDR1 and CDR2 from the germline V gene are SGHTA and FQGNSA. This CDR3 contains 12 residues. The CDR3 spells CASSRSGRPGIF. In nucleotides, the CDR3 is TGTGCCAGCAGCCGGAGCGGGAGACCGGGTATCTTC. Variable domain in full (rest from reference TRBV7-2 and TRBJ2-1): GAGVSQSPSNKVTEKGKDVELRCDPISGHTALYWYRQSLGQGLEFLIYFQGNSAPDKSGLPSDRFSAERTGGSVSTLTIQRTQQEDSAVYLCASSRSGRPGIFGPGTRLTVL.

This CDR3 is CASSPAEGHLHF. In DNA, the CDR3 is TGTGCCAGCAGCCCGGCTGAGGGACACCTCCACTTT. V and J are TRBV5-6 and TRBJ1-6, with a weak D call TRBD1 (6 bases). The CDR3 sequence is 12 residues long. Germline CDR1 reads SGHDT; CDR2 reads YYEEEE. V was pared by 4 bases and J by 15 bases, with 14 bases between.

This clonotype was detected a few times. The chain links TRBV20-1 to TRBJ1-6, with unresolved D. The CDR3 loop spans 17 amino acids. CDR1 and CDR2 from the germline V gene are DFQATT and SNEGSKA (reference sequence). Trimming cost V 0 bases and J 1 base, with 13 bases left between them. CDR3 amino acids: CSARDIGTASYNSPLHF. CDR3 coding DNA: TGCAGTGCTAGAGACATCGGAACAGCTTCCTATAATTCACCCCTCCACTTT.

The V call is TRBV7-2, the J call TRBJ2-1; D is unresolved. This CDR3 is built from 8 residues. V lost 5 bases and J lost 12, with 2 bases in between. The V gene's germline CDR1 is SGHTA and CDR2 FQGNSA. DNA for the CDR3: TGTGCCAGCAGCCCGCAGTTCTTC. Its translation: CASSPQFF. Supplemented by reference TRBV7-2 and TRBJ2-1, the full variable domain reads GAGVSQSPSNKVTEKGKDVELRCDPISGHTALYWYRQSLGQGLEFLIYFQGNSAPDKSGLPSDRFSAERTGGSVSTLTIQRTQQEDSAVYLCASSPQFFGPGTRLTVL.

A few counts support this clonotype. The chain combines TRBV7-2 with TRBJ2-1; the D gene is possibly TRBD2 (5 bases). The CDR3 loop spans 14 amino acids. In germline, CDR1 is SGHTA, CDR2 FQGNSA. Trimming stripped 3 bases from V and 3 bases from J, with 9 bases between. CDR3 amino acids: CASSFPGYYNEQFF. The CDR3 bases are TGTGCCAGCAGCTTCCCGGGGTACTACAATGAGCAGTTCTTC.

This clonotype has a single count. The V gene is TRBV6-6, the J gene TRBJ1-2; 7 positions match TRBD1. Unmatched junction bases numbered 7, after V lost 4 bases and J lost 2 bases. CDR1 and CDR2 from the germline V gene are MNHNY and SVGAGI (reference sequence). This CDR3 has 15 amino acids. Written as DNA, the CDR3 is TGTGCCAGCAGTTTTTCTTGGGACAGAAACTATGGCTACACCTTC. Protein: CASSFSWDRNYGYTF.

This clonotype occurred a few times. The chain is built from TRBV27 and TRBJ2-7; possible D gene TRBD2, 6 bases. This CDR3 comprises 15 residues. Deletions cut 5 bases from V and 0 bases from J, with 14 bases between. Germline V gene sequence: CDR1 MNHEY, CDR2 SMNVEV (reference sequence). The CDR3 protein is CASSRPGLRSYEQYF. The CDR3 DNA sequence: TGTGCCAGCAGTCGTCCGGGACTTCGCTCCTACGAGCAGTACTTC.

The V and J genes are TRBV20-1 and TRBJ2-2, with TRBD2 matching over 7 bases. The CDR3 consists of 15 residues. CDR1 and CDR2 (germline): DFQATT, SNEGSKA (reference sequence). V dropped 1 base and J dropped 1; count of bases not matched to a gene: 3. CDR3 nucleotides: TGCAGTGCTAGAGCTAGCGGACGGAACACCGGGGAGCTGTTTTTT. Protein sequence: CSARASGRNTGELFF.

This clonotype showed up many times. The chain recombines TRBV7-2 with TRBJ1-2; 7 positions agree with TRBD1. Germline lookup yields CDR1 SGHTA and CDR2 FQGNSA. CDR3 length: 15 residues. The trim removed 5 bases at V and 4 bases at J, leaving 10 bases unmatched. CDR3 protein: CASSPSRGTVYGYTF. The DNA of the CDR3 is TGTGCCAGCAGCCCTTCCCGCGGGACAGTCTATGGCTACACCTTC.

This clonotype was recorded a few times. The chain recombines TRBV7-8 with TRBJ2-2; 8 nucleotides line up with TRBD2. Germline V gene lookup returns CDR1 SGHVS and CDR2 FQNEAQ. Trimming at V came to 5 bases and at J to 6 bases, leaving 11 bases not matched to a gene. CDR3 length: 16 residues. The DNA for the CDR3 is TGTGCCAGCAGCCCCTCCGGGACTAGGAGAGCCGGGGAGCTGTTTTTT. It codes for CASSPSGTRRAGELFF.

This clonotype has a handful of counts. V gene TRBV19 combines with J gene TRBJ2-3; the D gene is possibly TRBD1 (5 bases). The CDR3 has 14 amino acids. Trimming took 4 bases from V and 0 from J, leaving 8 bases between them. Per germline, CDR1 LNHDA and CDR2 SQIVND (reference sequence). CDR3 region: CASSNGASTDTQYF. CDR3 DNA sequence: TGTGCCAGTAGTAATGGGGCTAGCACAGATACGCAGTATTTT.

A few counts support this clonotype. V and J are TRBV7-2 and TRBJ1-1; the D gene is possibly TRBD1 (6 bases). The CDR3 extends over 16 amino acids. Germline lookup yields CDR1 SGHTA and CDR2 FQGNSA. Trimming took off 6 bases at V and 1 base at J, with 18 bases between the two ends. The CDR3: CASRRMAGVRNTEAFF. For the CDR3, the DNA is TGTGCCAGCAGACGGATGGCAGGGGTGAGGAACACTGAAGCTTTCTTT.

The chain is built from TRBV15 and TRBJ2-2, with D possibly being TRBD1 (5 bases). V dropped 1 base and J dropped 0 bases, with 9 bases sitting between them. This CDR3 comprises 16 residues. Germline V gives CDR1 LNHNV, CDR2 YYDKDF (reference sequence). CDR3 coding DNA: TGTGCCACCAGCAGAGGAGAGACAGCGAACACCGGGGAGCTGTTTTTT. This gives the protein CATSRGETANTGELFF.

V is TRBV7-2 and J is TRBJ2-2, with TRBD2 matching 7 bases. CDR1 SGHTA and CDR2 FQGNSA come from the germline V gene. This CDR3 has 15 amino acids. V shed 1 base, J shed 4 bases, and the junction held 3 bases outside the gene matches. CDR3 sequence: CASSLVGGFTGELFF. CDR3 nucleotides: TGTGCCAGCAGCTTAGTGGGGGGGTTCACCGGGGAGCTGTTTTTT.

This chain uses TRBV11-3 with TRBJ2-1; D is undetermined. Per germline, CDR1 SGHNT and CDR2 YENEEA. This CDR3 has 15 residues. Trimming left V 5 bases short and J 0 bases short, with 11 bases between. CDR3 bases: TGTGCCAGCAGCGGCGATGAGAGCTCCTACAATGAGCAGTTCTTC. Protein product: CASSGDESSYNEQFF.

The gene calls are TRBV30 and TRBJ1-4; no clear D gene. The CDR3 has 15 residues. CDR1 GTSNPN and CDR2 SVGIG come from the germline V gene (reference sequence). Trimming stripped 3 bases from V and 0 bases from J, with 11 bases between. CDR3 in amino acids: CAWREGMATNEKLFF. DNA for the CDR3: TGTGCCTGGAGGGAAGGAATGGCAACTAATGAAAAACTGTTTTTT.

In this sample, this clonotype turned up many times. The chain is built from TRBV5-5 and TRBJ2-7; D gene unclear. The germline V and J ends were trimmed by 0 bases and 7 bases, with 11 bases remaining between them. This CDR3 is built from 13 residues. Germline V gene data show CDR1 as SGHKS and CDR2 as YYEKEE (reference sequence). CDR3 region: CASSLDLFTEQYF. The CDR3 DNA reads TGTGCCAGCAGCTTGGACCTTTTCACGGAGCAGTACTTC. Drawing the rest from reference TRBV5-5 and TRBJ2-7, the complete variable domain is DAGVTQSPTHLIKTRGQQVTLRCSPISGHKSVSWYQQVLGQGPQFIFQYYEKEERGRGNFPDRFSARQFPNYSSELNVNALLLGDSALYLCASSLDLFTEQYFGPGTRLTVT.

Worth noting for this clonotype: It may be a read error: a sequence one base away is much more abundant. The chain has TRBV9 and TRBJ1-1; a weak D match, TRBD1 (6 bases). Germline V gene sequence: CDR1 SGDLS, CDR2 YYNGEE. The V gene lost 0 bases and the J gene lost 1 base, with 10 bases spanning the gap. The CDR3 has 15 amino acids. DNA for the CDR3: TGTGCCAGCAGCGTAGTGGCAGGGGCGAACACTGAAGCTTTCTTT. Translation gives CASSVVAGANTEAFF.

The rearrangement links TRBV2 to TRBJ2-3; 11 bases align to TRBD2. In germline, CDR1 is SNHLY, CDR2 FYNNEI. This CDR3 region has 15 residues. With V trimmed by 5 bases and J by 7 bases, 8 bases remained unmatched. CDR3 in amino acids: CASSPSSGGPYTQYF. The CDR3 DNA sequence: TGTGCCAGCAGTCCCTCTAGCGGGGGGCCTTATACGCAGTATTTT.

This clonotype was detected only a few times. This chain joins TRBV6-1 and TRBJ1-5; no reliable D call. Looked up from germline, CDR1 is MNHNS and CDR2 is SASEGT. The V gene lost 1 base and the J gene lost 5 bases, with 6 bases spanning the gap. The CDR3 is 13 amino acids. CDR3: CASSEVRDQPQHF. CDR3 DNA: TGTGCCAGCAGTGAAGTTAGGGATCAGCCCCAGCATTTT.

The gene calls are TRBV29-1 and TRBJ1-5, with TRBD1 identical over 7 bases. J gave up 0 bases and V 5 bases, and 4 bases lay outside the gene matches. Germline V gene lookup returns CDR1 SQVTM and CDR2 ANQGSEA. This CDR3 region has 14 residues. For the CDR3, the DNA is TGCAGCGTTACAGGGGTGAATAGCAATCAGCCCCAGCATTTT. Its translation is CSVTGVNSNQPQHF.

Only a few counts were recorded for this clonotype. The J gene is TRBJ2-7, the V gene TRBV28; possible D gene TRBD2, 5 bases. Germline V gene sequence: CDR1 MDHEN, CDR2 SYDVKM. V was shortened by 3 bases and J by 1 base, with 13 bases between the two germline ends. The CDR3 has 15 amino acids. DNA of the CDR3: TGTGCCAGCAGTTTCAGTCCGGGGTTTTCCTACGAGCAGTACTTC. As protein: CASSFSPGFSYEQYF.

The table lists this clonotype with a few counts. This chain joins TRBV15 and TRBJ1-5, with D unclear. CDR3 length: 13 amino acids. In germline, CDR1 is LNHNV, CDR2 YYDKDF (reference sequence). Trimming stripped 0 bases from V and 7 bases from J, with 7 bases between. CDR3 in amino acids: CATSRERWQPQHF. The CDR3, as DNA: TGTGCCACCAGCAGAGAGCGGTGGCAGCCCCAGCATTTT.

This clonotype was seen a handful of times. The chain employs TRBV6-1 and TRBJ1-1; D is uncertain. Trimming cost V 8 bases and J 4 bases, with 11 bases left between them. The V gene's germline CDR1 is MNHNS and CDR2 SASEGT. This CDR3 contains 12 residues. CDR3 sequence reads: CASVRAGTEAFF. CDR3 nucleotides: TGTGCCAGCGTCCGGGCCGGCACTGAAGCTTTCTTT.

This rearrangement joins TRBV28 to TRBJ1-6; D is possibly TRBD1 (6 bases). Trimming pared 6 bases from V and 10 bases from J, leaving 16 bases between. CDR3 length: 14 amino acids. CDR1 is MDHEN, CDR2 SYDVKM, per germline. CDR3 in amino acids: CASSFLQGTSPLHF. CDR3 DNA sequence: TGTGCCAGCAGCTTTCTACAGGGAACCTCACCCCTCCACTTT.